Each of the 25 T cell receptor beta chains below was sequenced from the same sample in a study of T cells in Graves' hyperthyroidism and ophthalmopathy. RNA transcripts yielded amplified TCR beta CDR3 regions. An initial round of RT-PCR targeting the TCR CDR3 relied on the HTBI primer set. From the multiplex PCR reads, TCRdb called clonotypes with MiXCR, one entry per CDR3 protein. The table records approximately 510,000 distinct CDR3 sequences, less than 25% of them present only once. Sequenced sample: blood. The receptors come from a man aged 18 to 30 with Graves' hyperthyroidism.

This clonotype occurred a few times. The genes are TRBV5-1 and TRBJ2-5; tentatively, D is TRBD2 (6 bases). V was shortened by 4 bases and J by 5 bases, with 12 bases between the two germline ends. Germline V gene sequence: CDR1 SGHRS, CDR2 YFSETQ. The CDR3 length is 13 residues. CDR3 sequence reads: CASSITSWETQYF. The CDR3 region has the DNA TGCGCCAGCAGCATTACTAGCTGGGAGACCCAGTACTTC.

The rearrangement joins TRBV30 to TRBJ2-2, with 8 bases aligning to TRBD2. Germline CDR1 reads GTSNPN; CDR2 reads SVGIG (reference sequence). V dropped 1 base and J dropped 3; count of bases not matched to a gene: 10. This CDR3 comprises 17 residues. CDR3 bases: TGTGCCTGGAGTGGAGGGTTCGGGGGGGGTTACACCGGGGAGCTGTTTTTT. Amino acid sequence: CAWSGGFGGGYTGELFF.

A note on this clonotype: A clone one base away is much larger, so this may be a read error. The chain has TRBV6-1 and TRBJ1-5; a weak D match, TRBD1 (6 bases). Germline assignment: CDR1 MNHNS and CDR2 SASEGT. Trimming took off 9 bases at V and 6 bases at J, with 12 bases between the two ends. CDR3 length: 12 residues. CDR3 sequence reads: CASSGVLQPQHF. For the CDR3, the DNA is TGTGCCAGTTCAGGGGTACTTCAGCCCCAGCATTTT.

Of note for this clonotype: The conserved final phenylalanine or tryptophan is absent from the CDR3, which likely points to a read error. The rearrangement joins TRBV7-9 to TRBJ1-6, with TRBD1 matching over 9 bases. The CDR3 extends over 15 amino acids. The V gene end was trimmed by 5 bases and the J gene end by 7 bases; junction bases not matched to a gene: 6. The germline V gene has CDR1 SEHNR and CDR2 FQNEAQ (reference sequence). The CDR3 is CASSPNGQGNSPLHL. DNA of the CDR3: TGTGCCAGCAGCCCAAATGGACAGGGGAATTCACCCCTCCACCTT.

This clonotype was seen repeatedly, ten times or more. The J gene is TRBJ1-2, the V gene TRBV5-1; D gene ambiguous. The germline gives CDR1 SGHRS, CDR2 YFSETQ. Trimming removed 4 bases at V and 4 bases at J, with 17 bases between. The CDR3 contains 15 residues. The CDR3 DNA reads TGCGCCAGCAGCCAAGCGGGAGATTGGGGCTATGGCTACACCTTC. Its translation: CASSQAGDWGYGYTF. Looking up the rest from reference TRBV5-1 and TRBJ1-2 gives the full variable domain: KAGVTQTPRYLIKTRGQQVTLSCSPISGHRSVSWYQQTPGQGLQFLFEYFSETQRNKGNFPGRFSGRQFSNSRSEMNVSTLELGDSALYLCASSQAGDWGYGYTFGSGTRLTVV.

This clonotype has ten or more counts. The DNA for the CDR3 is TGTGCCAGCAGCTTAGCGTGGACTGGCGAGCAGTACTTC. Residues: CASSLAWTGEQYF. This chain uses TRBV7-2 with TRBJ2-7, with a weak D call TRBD2 (5 bases). Germline CDR1 SGHTA, CDR2 FQGNSA. The CDR3 spans 13 residues. Trimming took 0 bases from V and 6 from J, leaving 9 bases between them.

This chain links TRBV28 with TRBJ1-6; the D gene is possibly TRBD1 (6 bases). The germline gives CDR1 MDHEN, CDR2 SYDVKM. Trimming removed 4 bases from V and 0 bases from J, with 16 bases in between. The CDR3 extends over 18 amino acids. The CDR3 loop is CASSSAGTYSSYNSPLHF. In DNA, the CDR3 is TGTGCCAGCAGTTCGGCGGGGACATACAGCTCCTATAATTCACCCCTCCACTTT.

This clonotype was recorded many times. This chain links TRBV28 with TRBJ2-7; 7 positions match TRBD2. The ends lost 7 bases at V and 4 bases at J; junction bases unmatched: 10. The CDR3 totals 14 residues. From germline, CDR1 is MDHEN and CDR2 SYDVKM. CDR3: CASNEQERGYEQYF. CDR3 DNA sequence: TGTGCCAGCAATGAACAGGAGCGGGGATACGAGCAGTACTTC.

Of note for this clonotype: Given a much more abundant clone one base away, this may be a read error. This chain connects TRBV11-3 to TRBJ1-2, with unresolved D. This CDR3 spans 13 amino acids. The V gene's germline CDR1 is SGHNT and CDR2 YENEEA. CDR3 in DNA: TGTTCCAGCAGCCCCGGGCTGGTTTATGGCTACACCTTC. Translated: CSSSPGLVYGYTF.

This clonotype was observed at least ten times. Here the CDR3 reads CASSGQRQGLYGYTF. CDR3 DNA: TGTGCCAGCAGCGGCCAACGACAGGGTCTCTATGGCTACACCTTC. The chain carries TRBV12-3 or TRBV12-4 and TRBJ1-2; 7 positions agree with TRBD1. Trimming removed 6 bases from V and 4 bases from J; junction bases left unmatched: 11. This CDR3 is built from 15 residues.

In its sample, this clonotype was seen many times. Here the CDR3 DNA reads TGTGCCACCATCGGGGTTTTCACTGAAGCTTTCTTT. Translation gives CATIGVFTEAFF. The gene calls are TRBV6-1 and TRBJ1-1; no clear D. CDR1 and CDR2 from the germline V gene are MNHNS and SASEGT. Between the trimmed V and J ends, which lost 10 bases and 4 bases, there was a span of 13 bases. This CDR3 spans 12 amino acids.

This clonotype was counted at least ten times. The V call is TRBV9, the J call TRBJ1-5; maybe TRBD1 (5 bases). The germline V and J ends were trimmed by 0 bases and 4 bases, with 11 bases remaining between them. The CDR3 length is 15 residues. Germline loops: CDR1 SGDLS, CDR2 YYNGEE. CDR3 region: CASSVDGTPNQPQHF. CDR3 in DNA: TGTGCCAGCAGCGTAGACGGGACTCCAAATCAGCCCCAGCATTTT.

V gene TRBV9 combines with J gene TRBJ2-7, with 12 bases fitting TRBD1. Germline trimming cut 3 bases from V and 5 bases from J; bases unmatched to any gene: 6. In germline, CDR1 is SGDLS, CDR2 YYNGEE. There are 15 residues in the CDR3. Here the CDR3 DNA reads TGTGCCAGCAGCGGATACGGGACAGGGGGCAACGAGCAGTACTTC. Protein product: CASSGYGTGGNEQYF.

In its sample, this clonotype was seen many times. The rearrangement joins TRBV7-6 to TRBJ1-2; D call uncertain. This CDR3 has 13 amino acids. V lost 5 bases and J lost 6, with 13 bases in between. Germline V CDR1 and CDR2: SGHVS, FNYEAQ. The CDR3 loop reads CASSLAPSDGYTF. The CDR3 nucleotides read TGTGCCAGCAGCCTCGCGCCCTCAGATGGCTACACCTTC.

The genes are TRBV6-9 and TRBJ1-6; D unclear. The germline V and J ends were trimmed by 2 bases and 9 bases, with 11 bases remaining between them. Germline values: CDR1 MNHGY, CDR2 SVAAGI. This CDR3 spans 14 amino acids. In nucleotides, the CDR3 is TGTGCCAGCAGTTATGAGGGTGAGGGTTCACCCCTCCACTTT. Amino acid sequence: CASSYEGEGSPLHF.

In its sample, this clonotype was seen many times. At one of its ends the junction is not consistent with the germline gene, which may arise from a read error. The rearrangement joins TRBV7-2 to TRBJ1-1, with 11 bases identical to TRBD1. Germline CDR1 is SGHTA and CDR2 is FQGNSA. This CDR3 region has 17 residues. The CDR3 loop reads CASSPPGQGGLNTEAFF. CDR3 nucleotides: TGTGCCAGCAGCCCTCCGGGACAGGGGGGCCTGAACACTGAAGCCTTCTTT.

Ten or more counts support this clonotype. The V and J genes are TRBV18 and TRBJ1-1, with D unclear. The CDR3 is 14 residues long. Trimming pared 2 bases from V and 7 bases from J, leaving 14 bases between. Germline V gene data show CDR1 as KGHSH and CDR2 as LQKENI. The CDR3 sequence: CASSPKDGPNEAFF. CDR3 coding DNA: TGTGCCAGCTCACCAAAGGACGGGCCCAATGAAGCTTTCTTT.

The rearrangement joins TRBV6-1 to TRBJ1-2; tentative D call: TRBD1 (6 bases). This CDR3 spans 14 amino acids. Germline values: CDR1 MNHNS, CDR2 SASEGT. Trimming left V 6 bases short and J 1 base short, with 12 bases between. CDR3 in amino acids: CASRGQTINYGYTF. CDR3 coding DNA: TGTGCCAGCAGAGGACAGACGATTAACTATGGCTACACCTTC.

This clonotype was picked up a small number of times. The chain employs TRBV6-2 or TRBV6-3 and TRBJ1-1, with TRBD1 matching 7 bases. The CDR3 is 14 amino acids. Trimming took 7 bases from V and 5 from J; bases not matched to a gene: 10. CDR1 MNHEY and CDR2 SVGEGT come from the germline V gene. CDR3 sequence (DNA): TGTGCCAGCAAAACAGGGGATATGGGGACTGAAGCTTTCTTT. Its protein product is CASKTGDMGTEAFF.

The rearrangement links TRBV3-1 to TRBJ2-7; D uncertain. V lost 0 bases and J lost 0, with 9 bases in between. Germline V CDR1 and CDR2: LGHDT, YNNKEL (reference sequence). The CDR3 runs to 15 residues. CDR3 sequence: CASSQDLGDSYEQYF. The CDR3 DNA reads as TGTGCCAGCAGCCAAGATCTTGGGGACTCCTACGAGCAGTACTTC.

J is TRBJ2-5 and V is TRBV6-1; possible D gene TRBD2, 5 bases. In germline, CDR1 is MNHNS, CDR2 SASEGT. The V gene lost 1 base and the J gene lost 9 bases, with 18 bases spanning the gap. CDR3 size: 15 residues. Here the CDR3 reads CASSEGGEVGRAQYF. The CDR3 DNA follows: TGTGCCAGCAGTGAAGGGGGAGAGGTGGGTCGGGCCCAGTACTTC.

This clonotype came up many times. This chain links TRBV7-8 with TRBJ1-5; D perhaps matches TRBD1 (5 bases). This CDR3 spans 16 amino acids. V was cut by 1 base and J by 3 bases, with 13 bases left in between. The V gene's germline CDR1 is SGHVS and CDR2 FQNEAQ. DNA of the CDR3: TGTGCCAGCAGCTTAGGGGTGGAGGGACCCAATCAGCCCCAGCATTTT. Amino acid sequence: CASSLGVEGPNQPQHF.

This clonotype was found many times. The V call is TRBV11-1, the J call TRBJ2-7; D is possibly TRBD1 or TRBD2 (5 bases each). CDR1 SGHAT and CDR2 FQDESV come from the germline V gene (reference sequence). The CDR3 length is 15 residues. The V end lost 0 bases, the J end lost 4 bases, and 13 bases lay between the germline ends. The CDR3 DNA follows: TGTGCCAGCAGCTTAGCCGGACAACCGGGGTACGAGCAGTACTTC. It codes for CASSLAGQPGYEQYF. Complete variable domain (other parts from reference TRBV11-1 and TRBJ2-7): EAEVAQSPRYKITEKSQAVAFWCDPISGHATLYWYRQILGQGPELLVQFQDESVVDDSQLPKDRFSAERLKGVDSTLKIQPAELGDSAMYLCASSLAGQPGYEQYFGPGTRLTVT.

In this sample, this clonotype turned up many times. Here the CDR3 reads CASSPWTGGFYGYTF. In nucleotides, the CDR3 is TGTGCCAGCAGTCCCTGGACAGGGGGCTTCTATGGCTACACCTTC. The chain is built from TRBV28 and TRBJ1-2; 11 bases map to TRBD1. CDR3 length: 15 amino acids. With 5 bases clipped from V and 4 bases from J, the junction kept 6 bases outside the gene matches. Per the germline V gene, CDR1 is MDHEN and CDR2 is SYDVKM.

Many counts were recorded for this clonotype. V usage is TRBV27 and J usage is TRBJ2-7; a weak D match, TRBD2 (6 bases). V was shortened by 5 bases and J by 0 bases, with 17 bases between the two germline ends. Germline values: CDR1 MNHEY, CDR2 SMNVEV (reference sequence). The CDR3 runs 16 residues. CDR3: CASSPSWGDHSYEQYF. The CDR3 nucleotides are TGTGCCAGCAGTCCATCGTGGGGGGACCACTCCTACGAGCAGTACTTC.